The rows below give T cell receptor beta chains drawn from one sample of a study of shared clonotypes between healthy human individuals. Here immunoSEQ multiplex PCR was the method, and the copy in TCRdb shows in-frame clones only, minus some. Of about 700,000 clones in the sample, around 92% are singletons; the top ten hold approximately 24%. The sequenced sample consisted of naive CD8+ T cells sorted from blood. These receptors were taken from a young man in good health. Both conserved end residues are part of each CDR3. The D gene is left open where the match is weak. A row's size may be missing; if present it is once, few, many or a size class.

j_call: TRBJ2-7
v_call: TRBV9
clone_size: once
d_call: -
cdr3_aa: CASSVEQGYEQYF
cdr3_nt: TGTGCCAGCAGCGTAGAGCAGGGTTACGAGCAGTACTTC

j_call: TRBJ1-4
v_call: TRBV6-6
clone_size: -
d_call: -
cdr3_aa: CASTTEATNEKLFF
cdr3_nt: TGTGCCAGCACTACAGAGGCAACTAATGAAAAACTGTTTTTT

j_call: TRBJ2-2
v_call: TRBV7-9
clone_size: -
d_call: -
cdr3_aa: CASSSSANTGELFF
cdr3_nt: TGTGCCAGCAGCTCTAGTGCGAACACCGGGGAGCTGTTTTTT

j_call: TRBJ2-3
v_call: TRBV7-8
clone_size: -
d_call: TRBD1
cdr3_aa: CASSPRRDRAADTQYF
cdr3_nt: TGTGCCAGCAGCCCCCGCCGGGACAGGGCAGCAGATACGCAGTATTTT

j_call: TRBJ2-7
v_call: TRBV29-1
clone_size: -
d_call: TRBD2
cdr3_aa: CSVVWWGGSTEQYF
cdr3_nt: TGCAGCGTTGTTTGGTGGGGCGGGAGTACCGAGCAGTACTTC

j_call: TRBJ1-5
v_call: TRBV4-1
clone_size: -
d_call: TRBD1
cdr3_aa: CASSPQDSQGWEYRNQPQHF
cdr3_nt: TGCGCCAGCAGCCCGCAGGATTCACAGGGGTGGGAATATCGGAATCAGCCCCAGCATTTT

j_call: TRBJ2-3
v_call: TRBV2
clone_size: -
d_call: -
cdr3_aa: CASSQTGTPPNTQYF
cdr3_nt: TGTGCCAGCAGCCAAACTGGGACCCCGCCAAATACGCAGTATTTT

j_call: TRBJ2-1
v_call: TRBV27
clone_size: -
d_call: -
cdr3_aa: CASSFLWGTPDDEQFF
cdr3_nt: TGTGCCAGCAGTTTTCTGTGGGGCACCCCGGACGATGAGCAGTTCTTC

j_call: TRBJ2-1
v_call: TRBV2
clone_size: -
d_call: -
cdr3_aa: CASSLPGTYNEQFF
cdr3_nt: TGTGCCAGCAGTCTTCCAGGGACCTACAATGAGCAGTTCTTC

j_call: TRBJ2-2
v_call: TRBV7-8
clone_size: few
d_call: -
cdr3_aa: CASSALPGSTGELFF
cdr3_nt: TGTGCCAGCAGCGCACTCCCAGGGTCCACCGGGGAGCTGTTTTTT

j_call: TRBJ2-7
v_call: TRBV19
clone_size: -
d_call: TRBD2
cdr3_aa: CASAGTSGSSLVYEQYF
cdr3_nt: TGTGCCAGCGCCGGGACTAGCGGGAGTAGTCTGGTGTACGAGCAGTACTTC

j_call: TRBJ2-2
v_call: TRBV4-1
clone_size: -
d_call: TRBD1
cdr3_aa: CASSHAGQGAAGELFF
cdr3_nt: TGCGCCAGCAGCCACGCCGGACAGGGGGCGGCAGGGGAGCTGTTTTTT

j_call: TRBJ1-1
v_call: TRBV6-5
clone_size: -
d_call: -
cdr3_aa: CASTLGASWGTEAFF
cdr3_nt: TGTGCCAGCACCCTCGGGGCCAGTTGGGGTACTGAAGCTTTCTTT

j_call: TRBJ2-1
v_call: TRBV9
clone_size: -
d_call: TRBD2
cdr3_aa: CASSVDPVAGGKQFF
cdr3_nt: TGTGCCAGCAGCGTAGATCCCGTAGCGGGAGGTAAGCAGTTCTTC

j_call: TRBJ2-7
v_call: TRBV15
clone_size: -
d_call: -
cdr3_aa: CATSRDRRKYEQYF
cdr3_nt: TGTGCCACCAGCAGAGACAGGCGCAAGTACGAGCAGTACTTC

j_call: TRBJ2-7
v_call: TRBV6-5
clone_size: -
d_call: TRBD2
cdr3_aa: CASSRLAGSSYEQYF
cdr3_nt: TGTGCCAGCAGTCGACTAGCGGGAAGCTCCTACGAGCAGTACTTC

j_call: TRBJ2-1
v_call: TRBV4-3
clone_size: -
d_call: -
cdr3_aa: CASSQDEVSSYNEQFF
cdr3_nt: TGCGCCAGCAGCCAAGATGAGGTCAGCTCCTACAATGAGCAGTTCTTC

j_call: TRBJ2-1
v_call: TRBV15
clone_size: -
d_call: -
cdr3_aa: CATSRAGLEGEQFF
cdr3_nt: TGTGCCACCAGCAGAGCGGGCCTAGAAGGTGAGCAGTTCTTC

j_call: TRBJ2-1
v_call: TRBV5-4
clone_size: -
d_call: -
cdr3_aa: CASSLGGMNEQFF
cdr3_nt: TGTGCCAGCAGCTTAGGCGGGATGAATGAGCAGTTCTTC

j_call: TRBJ1-5
v_call: TRBV10-2
clone_size: -
d_call: -
cdr3_aa: CASSESQGAQPQHF
cdr3_nt: TGCGCCAGCAGTGAGTCGCAGGGAGCTCAGCCCCAGCATTTT

j_call: TRBJ2-1
v_call: TRBV7-6
clone_size: -
d_call: TRBD2
cdr3_aa: CASRTVSGAQQFF
cdr3_nt: TGTGCCAGCAGAACGGTCAGCGGGGCCCAGCAGTTCTTC

j_call: TRBJ2-7
v_call: TRBV19
clone_size: -
d_call: -
cdr3_aa: CATHGAYEQYF
cdr3_nt: TGTGCCACACACGGGGCCTACGAGCAGTACTTC

j_call: TRBJ2-3
v_call: TRBV27
clone_size: -
d_call: -
cdr3_aa: CASNPPGTDTQYF
cdr3_nt: TGTGCCAGCAACCCCCCCGGGACAGATACGCAGTATTTT

j_call: TRBJ2-1
v_call: TRBV7-3
clone_size: -
d_call: -
cdr3_aa: CASAAYLGYEQFF
cdr3_nt: TGTGCCAGCGCGGCTTACCTTGGTTATGAGCAGTTCTTC

j_call: TRBJ1-2
v_call: TRBV5-5
clone_size: once
d_call: -
cdr3_aa: CASSPGLDYGYTF
cdr3_nt: TGTGCCAGCAGCCCAGGGTTGGACTATGGCTACACCTTC

j_call: TRBJ2-2
v_call: TRBV10-2
clone_size: -
d_call: TRBD2
cdr3_aa: CASTESREGSTGELFF
cdr3_nt: TGCGCCAGCACCGAGTCGAGGGAGGGGAGCACCGGGGAGCTGTTTTTT

j_call: TRBJ1-1
v_call: TRBV4-3
clone_size: -
d_call: -
cdr3_aa: CASSQQAAGTEAFF
cdr3_nt: TGCGCCAGCAGCCAACAAGCCGCAGGAACTGAAGCTTTCTTT

j_call: TRBJ2-1
v_call: TRBV25-1
clone_size: -
d_call: -
cdr3_aa: CASSARDLPYNEQFF
cdr3_nt: TGTGCCAGCAGTGCCCGGGATCTACCTTACAATGAGCAGTTCTTC

j_call: TRBJ1-5
v_call: TRBV5-1
clone_size: -
d_call: TRBD1
cdr3_aa: CASSPGQGNQPQHF
cdr3_nt: TGCGCCAGCAGCCCGGGACAGGGCAATCAGCCCCAGCATTTT

j_call: TRBJ2-5
v_call: TRBV27
clone_size: -
d_call: -
cdr3_aa: CASSLSRGGRETQYF
cdr3_nt: TGTGCCAGCAGTTTATCGCGAGGGGGTAGGGAGACCCAGTACTTC

j_call: TRBJ2-1
v_call: TRBV27
clone_size: -
d_call: TRBD1
cdr3_aa: CASSPRQGRSYNEQFF
cdr3_nt: TGTGCCAGCAGTCCCCGACAGGGCCGCTCCTACAATGAGCAGTTCTTC

j_call: TRBJ1-1
v_call: TRBV2
clone_size: once
d_call: -
cdr3_aa: CAHSDMNTEAFF
cdr3_nt: TGTGCCCATTCCGACATGAACACTGAAGCTTTCTTT

j_call: TRBJ1-1
v_call: TRBV5-8
clone_size: -
d_call: -
cdr3_aa: CASSFGGRATEAFF
cdr3_nt: TGTGCCAGCAGCTTTGGAGGGAGAGCCACTGAAGCTTTCTTT

j_call: TRBJ2-2
v_call: TRBV28
clone_size: -
d_call: -
cdr3_aa: CASSQASNTGELFF
cdr3_nt: TGTGCCAGCAGTCAGGCTAGCAACACCGGGGAGCTGTTTTTT

j_call: TRBJ2-7
v_call: TRBV4-1
clone_size: -
d_call: -
cdr3_aa: CASSQEAYGYEQYF
cdr3_nt: TGCGCCAGCAGCCAAGAAGCCTACGGCTACGAGCAGTACTTC

j_call: TRBJ2-5
v_call: TRBV7-9
clone_size: -
d_call: -
cdr3_aa: CASSLPPTGLETQYF
cdr3_nt: TGTGCCAGCAGCTTACCGCCAACAGGGTTGGAGACCCAGTACTTC

j_call: TRBJ2-3
v_call: TRBV7-9
clone_size: many
d_call: TRBD1
cdr3_aa: CASSPGTGGLTDTQYF
cdr3_nt: TGTGCCAGCAGCCCCGGGACAGGGGGTCTCACAGATACGCAGTATTTT

j_call: TRBJ2-3
v_call: TRBV5-5
clone_size: -
d_call: -
cdr3_aa: CASSLLWKRDTQYF
cdr3_nt: TGTGCCAGCAGCTTGTTGTGGAAAAGAGATACGCAGTATTTT

j_call: TRBJ2-7
v_call: TRBV7-2
clone_size: -
d_call: TRBD2
cdr3_aa: CASSSGTSGTVYEQYF
cdr3_nt: TGTGCCAGCAGCTCGGGGACTAGCGGGACGGTCTACGAGCAGTACTTC